This record covers a single TCR beta chain. The V gene's germline CDR1 is MDHEN and CDR2 SYDVKM. The V gene end was trimmed by 7 bases and the J gene end by 2 bases; junction bases not matched to a gene: 5. The CDR3 totals 14 residues. This record comes from a study of blood T cell repertoires in COVID-19. Study context: Samples taken during acute and convalescent COVID-19 were collected in the United States, Italy and Spain. Nucleic acid was either cDNA or gDNA, and it came from T cells, B-cell-depleted T cells, or PBMCs.

Original methodology: Estimated nucleated cell counts came from reference gene primer amplification. TCRdb keeps only in-frame clones here, not all; method: immunoSEQ multiplex PCR. That table supplies the V and J calls and clone size; D and trimming were determined from the DNA. The sample contains some 240,000 clones, 84% of which appear only once. The genes are TRBV28 and TRBJ2-3; 8 nucleotides agree with TRBD1. The TCR was taken from a middle-aged woman who had recovered from COVID-19. The sequencing sample was made of peripheral blood. CDR3 protein: CASTPGQATDTQYF. The CDR3 DNA is TGTGCCAGCACGCCGGGACAGGCCACAGATACGCAGTATTTT.